A selection of T cell receptor beta chains follows, all from one sample in a study of blood T cell repertoires in COVID-19. Method: immunoSEQ multiplex PCR; TCRdb's copy keeps in-frame clones and lacks some. The repertoire holds tens of thousands of clones, about four fifths seen once, with about 30% in the top ten. The sequenced sample was peripheral blood. Source of these receptors: a man between 65 and 80 years old with acute or convalescent COVID-19. Each CDR3 is given with its conserved first and last residue. Clone size is given for some rows only: seen once, a few or many times, or a class if the clone is expanded.

abundance | v_gene | len | CDR3aa
NA | TRBV23-1 | 19 | CASVLSLGGNGQNQETQYF
few | TRBV11-2 | 14 | CASTRDRGPTPLHF
NA | TRBV2 | 15 | CASSERPTVNQPQHF
NA | TRBV7-2 | 15 | CASSLTGRPIDTQYF
NA | TRBV6-5 | 13 | CASSYKRDTEAFF
NA | TRBV25-1 | 15 | CASGGPSSSGNTIYF
few | TRBV7-9 | 16 | CASSLQTGGEGIEAFF
NA | TRBV9 | 15 | CASSVDQGASYEQYF
NA | TRBV28 | 14 | CASSLGQGGQPQHF
NA | TRBV18 | 17 | CASSPPSGGGGTDTQYF
NA | TRBV9 | 13 | CASSVGDRGEQYF
NA | TRBV5-1 | 19 | CASSLGGALAGDRTGELFF
NA | TRBV6-2/TRBV6-3 | 17 | CASSPGLRHYARYEQYF
NA | TRBV5-1 | 17 | CASSLGLAGGVYNEQFF
NA | TRBV30 | 14 | CAWSRWGDGETQYF
NA | TRBV5-5 | 15 | CASSLQGHQSYEQYF
once | TRBV18 | 14 | CASSPGQGGSPLHF
NA | TRBV7-2 | 15 | CASSLDRALEETQYF
once | TRBV18 | 16 | CASSPPGRVSKNIQYF
NA | TRBV14 | 15 | CASSQDLQGNYGYTF